This T cell receptor (beta chain) was captured by sequencing in a study of CD8 T cells in ankylosing spondylitis. This clonotype came up many times. TCRdb ran MiXCR on the 5' RACE reads and lists one entry per CDR3 protein. The profile shows 240,000 or so distinct CDR3 sequences, less than 10% of them singletons. V lost 7 bases to trimming and J lost 5 bases, with 12 bases between them. CDR1 and CDR2 (germline): MNHEY, SVGEGT. This CDR3 region has 13 residues. Sequencing was carried out using blood, either unsorted or a sorted T cell fraction (not recorded which). The sequence came from a male donor with ankylosing spondylitis or in good health (not recorded which). This chain connects TRBV6-2 or TRBV6-3 to TRBJ1-5; possibly TRBD1 for D (5 bases). The CDR3 sequence is CASTDPGYQPQHF. CDR3 in DNA: TGTGCCAGCACCGACCCAGGGTATCAGCCCCAGCATTTT.